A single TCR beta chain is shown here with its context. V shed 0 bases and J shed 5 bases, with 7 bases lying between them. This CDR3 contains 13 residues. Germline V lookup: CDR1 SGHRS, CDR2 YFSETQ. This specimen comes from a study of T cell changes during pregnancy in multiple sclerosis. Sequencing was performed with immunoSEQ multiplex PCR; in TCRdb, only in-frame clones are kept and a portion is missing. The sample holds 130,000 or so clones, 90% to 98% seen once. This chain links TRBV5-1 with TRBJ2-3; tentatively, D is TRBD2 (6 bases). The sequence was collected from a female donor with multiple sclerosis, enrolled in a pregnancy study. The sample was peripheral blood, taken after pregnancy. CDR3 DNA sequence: TGCGCCAGCAGCTTGGTCGGGAGAGATACGCAGTATTTT. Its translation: CASSLVGRDTQYF.